The clone carrying this TCR beta chain was seen only once. Clones were sequenced by immunoSEQ multiplex PCR, and TCRdb holds only the in-frame ones, with some missing. This table holds 45,000 to 55,000 clones, 92% found once. This entry belongs to a study of T cell changes during pregnancy in multiple sclerosis. V dropped 3 bases and J dropped 1 base, with 20 bases sitting between them. Germline CDR1 PRHDT, CDR2 FYEKMQ (reference sequence). The CDR3 is 18 residues long. The input for sequencing was CD4+ T cells from peripheral blood mononuclear cells, taken after pregnancy. This rearrangement joins TRBV13 to TRBJ2-3; D is perhaps TRBD2 (6 bases). The clonotype originates from a female donor in good health, enrolled as a control in a pregnancy study. The CDR3 is CASSFFSRGPYGTDTQYF. For the CDR3, the DNA is TGTGCCAGCAGCTTCTTCTCGCGGGGCCCCTATGGCACAGATACGCAGTATTTT.